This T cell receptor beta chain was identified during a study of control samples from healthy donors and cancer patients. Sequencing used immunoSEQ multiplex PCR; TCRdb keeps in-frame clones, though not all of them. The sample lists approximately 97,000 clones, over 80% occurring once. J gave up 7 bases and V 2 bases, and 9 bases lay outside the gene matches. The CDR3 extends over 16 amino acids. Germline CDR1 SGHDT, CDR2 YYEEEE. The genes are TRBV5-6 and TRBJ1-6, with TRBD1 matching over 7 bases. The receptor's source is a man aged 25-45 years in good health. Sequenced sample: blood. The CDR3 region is CASSFKPGQRNSPLHF. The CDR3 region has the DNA TGTGCCAGCAGCTTTAAACCGGGACAGAGAAATTCACCCCTCCACTTT.